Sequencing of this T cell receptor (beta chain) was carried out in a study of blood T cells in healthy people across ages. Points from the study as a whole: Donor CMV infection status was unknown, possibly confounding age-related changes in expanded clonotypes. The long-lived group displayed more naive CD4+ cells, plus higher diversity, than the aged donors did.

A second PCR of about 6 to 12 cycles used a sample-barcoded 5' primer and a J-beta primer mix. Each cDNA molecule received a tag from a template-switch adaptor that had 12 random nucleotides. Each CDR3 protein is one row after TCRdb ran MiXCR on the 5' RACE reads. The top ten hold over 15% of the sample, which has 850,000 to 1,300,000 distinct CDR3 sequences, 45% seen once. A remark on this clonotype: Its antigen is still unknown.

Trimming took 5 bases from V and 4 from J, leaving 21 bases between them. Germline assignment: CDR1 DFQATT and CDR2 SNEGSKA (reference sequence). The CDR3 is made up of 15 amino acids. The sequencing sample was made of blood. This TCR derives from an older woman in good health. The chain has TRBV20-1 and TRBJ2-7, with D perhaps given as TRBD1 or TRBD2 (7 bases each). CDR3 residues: CSAARGPGGGYEQYF. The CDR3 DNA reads TGCAGTGCTGCGAGGGGGCCAGGGGGAGGGTACGAGCAGTACTTC.